This TCR beta chain stems from a study of blood T cell repertoires in COVID-19. Germline loops: CDR1 MNHEY, CDR2 SVGEGT. V was clipped by 0 bases and J by 10 bases, with 7 bases between them. CDR3 size: 12 residues. This clone showed up just once. Measured with immunoSEQ multiplex PCR; TCRdb has only the in-frame clones, and not every one. Here the sample spans approximately 68,000 clones, 81% being singletons. The clonotype originates from a human donor in a cohort sampled during active COVID-19. The chain is built from TRBV6-2 or TRBV6-3 and TRBJ2-1, with a possible D match to TRBD1 (6 bases). The sequencing input was peripheral blood. DNA for the CDR3: TGTGCCAGCAGTTACTCGAGGGGGGAGCAGTTCTTC. Amino acid sequence: CASSYSRGEQFF.